The 27 T cell receptor beta chains presented below share a single source sample, sequenced in a study of post-analysis software for immune sequencing data. Regarding the study as a whole: In patients, about 5 TRBV segments were more frequent than in controls, with TRBV5-6, TRBV5-1 and TRBV20-1 among them.

Incorporated into the TCR beta cDNA libraries were unique molecular identifiers, which served to reduce PCR and sequencing biases. Each CDR3 protein gets one entry after TCRdb re-called the PCR reads with MiXCR. Seen here are about 770,000 distinct CDR3 sequences, around 45% observed once, and the top ten hold 4.9%. Their antigen targets remain unknown. Material: blood. The receptor source for this set is a girl between 5 and 17 years old with multiple sclerosis.

This clonotype was counted between two and nine times. The chain is built from TRBV12-3 or TRBV12-4 and TRBJ2-7; D is undetermined. V was pared by 2 bases and J by 2 bases, with 10 bases between. The CDR3 runs to 14 residues. The CDR3 DNA reads as TGTGCCAGCAGTTTACGGCGGTCTGCCTACGAGCAGTACTTC. Translation gives CASSLRRSAYEQYF.

This clonotype was seen just once. DNA of the CDR3: TGTGCCTGGAGTCCCCACGGCTATGGCTACACCTTC. Protein sequence: CAWSPHGYGYTF. This chain uses TRBV30 with TRBJ1-2; D is ambiguous. V was cut by 2 bases and J by 4 bases, with 8 bases left in between. There are 12 residues in the CDR3. Germline V gives CDR1 GTSNPN, CDR2 SVGIG (reference sequence).

The rearrangement uses TRBV20-1 and TRBJ2-5; 9 bases are shared with TRBD2. Germline V gene sequence: CDR1 DFQATT, CDR2 SNEGSKA (reference sequence). The CDR3 covers 15 residues. The J segment lost 1 base and the V segment lost 6 bases, leaving 9 bases of the junction unmatched. CDR3: CSASSGLARQETQYF. CDR3 nucleotide sequence: TGCAGTGCGTCGTCCGGACTAGCGCGCCAAGAGACCCAGTACTTC.

The V call is TRBV5-5, the J call TRBJ1-1, with D possibly being TRBD1 (5 bases). The CDR3 is 16 residues long. V shed 3 bases and J shed 0 bases, with 15 bases lying between them. Germline-derived CDR1 and CDR2 are SGHKS and YYEKEE (reference sequence). The chain's CDR3 is CASSSRGSSMNTEAFF. The CDR3, as DNA: TGTGCCAGCAGCTCGAGGGGCAGCTCCATGAACACTGAAGCTTTCTTT.

This clonotype was counted a few times. The chain joins TRBV6-1 to TRBJ2-6; no clear D gene. This CDR3 contains 15 residues. Trimming left V 1 base short and J 4 bases short, with 8 bases between. In germline, CDR1 is MNHNS, CDR2 SASEGT. This chain's CDR3 is CASSEGSTGANVLTF. The CDR3 bases are TGTGCCAGCAGTGAAGGGTCTACCGGGGCCAACGTCCTGACTTTC.

This chain links TRBV11-1 with TRBJ2-5; 10 bases map to TRBD1. Germline CDR1 and CDR2: SGHAT and FQDESV (reference sequence). The CDR3 has 16 residues. Trimming took 3 bases from V and 7 from J; bases not matched to a gene: 11. This CDR3 is CASSFSSGTGERTQYF. For the CDR3, the DNA is TGTGCCAGCAGCTTCAGTTCGGGGACAGGGGAAAGGACCCAGTACTTC.

The chain employs TRBV19 and TRBJ2-1, with TRBD2 identical over 12 bases. CDR1 is LNHDA, CDR2 SQIVND, per germline (reference sequence). This CDR3 is 15 amino acids long. V lost 1 base, J lost 8 bases, and 3 bases stayed unmatched. CDR3: CASSIGLAGVYEQFF. CDR3 in DNA: TGTGCCAGTAGTATAGGACTAGCGGGAGTATATGAGCAGTTCTTC.

The chain employs TRBV6-6 and TRBJ2-6, with D hard to call. The CDR3 runs to 16 residues. V lost 0 bases and J lost 4, with 10 bases in between. Germline CDR1 and CDR2: MNHNY and SVGAGI (reference sequence). The CDR3 is CASSYSIPQGANVLTF. The CDR3, as DNA: TGTGCCAGCAGTTACTCCATACCCCAGGGGGCCAACGTCCTGACTTTC.

The gene calls are TRBV7-6 and TRBJ1-4; 7 bases match TRBD1. Losses at the gene ends were 2 bases for V and 6 bases for J; bases not matched to a gene: 9. The germline V gene has CDR1 SGHVS and CDR2 FNYEAQ. The CDR3 sequence is 16 residues long. The CDR3 DNA is TGTGCCAGCAGCTTAATGATGGAGGGGGCGTATGAAAAACTGTTTTTT. Translated, it gives CASSLMMEGAYEKLFF.

The rearrangement joins TRBV12-3 or TRBV12-4 to TRBJ2-5, with TRBD1 matching over 9 bases. J lost 1 base, V lost 5 bases, and 14 bases had no gene match. The CDR3 is 18 residues long. CDR3 loop: CASSRDRAPLKPQETQYF. DNA for the CDR3: TGTGCCAGCAGTAGGGACAGGGCGCCCTTAAAGCCCCAAGAGACCCAGTACTTC.

This clonotype was picked up a small number of times. V usage is TRBV20-1 and J usage is TRBJ2-7; D is possibly TRBD2 (6 bases). Germline lookup yields CDR1 DFQATT and CDR2 SNEGSKA (reference sequence). This CDR3 comprises 14 residues. Trimming removed 6 bases from V and 0 bases from J, with 15 bases in between. CDR3 residues: CSASSVGSSYEQYF. The CDR3, as DNA: TGCAGTGCCTCGAGCGTCGGGAGCTCCTACGAGCAGTACTTC.

This rearrangement joins TRBV5-1 to TRBJ2-3; D is unclear. The CDR3 is 14 amino acids. Germline V gives CDR1 SGHRS, CDR2 YFSETQ. Trimming pared 4 bases from V and 0 bases from J, leaving 9 bases between. The CDR3, as DNA: TGCGCCAGCAGCATCCGCACTAGCACAGATACGCAGTATTTT. Residues: CASSIRTSTDTQYF.

Note on this clonotype: This CDR3 fails to terminate in the conserved phenylalanine or tryptophan, so it likely reflects a read error. The V call is TRBV27, the J call TRBJ1-2, with no clear D. This CDR3 region has 13 residues. Trimming stripped 3 bases from V and 5 bases from J, with 10 bases between. The germline V gene has CDR1 MNHEY and CDR2 SMNVEV (reference sequence). CDR3 sequence reads: CASSFGRLYGYTC. The CDR3 DNA reads as TGTGCCAGCAGTTTTGGACGGTTATATGGCTACACCTGC.

This sequence joins TRBV12-3 or TRBV12-4 and TRBJ2-4, with TRBD1 matching over 7 bases. The J call may be faulty, since TRBJ2-7 better matches the DNA end. This CDR3 is 12 amino acids long. The CDR3 loop reads CASSARQGEQYF. The CDR3 nucleotides read TGTGCCAGCAGTGCCCGACAGGGCGAGCAGTACTTC.

This clonotype came up a few times. The chain uses TRBV7-2 and TRBJ2-5, with D possibly being TRBD1 or TRBD2 (6 bases each). V dropped 4 bases and J dropped 4 bases, with 13 bases sitting between them. This CDR3 comprises 14 residues. Per the germline V gene, CDR1 is SGHTA and CDR2 is FQGNSA. CDR3 protein: CASSCRGGRETQYF. The CDR3 region has the DNA TGTGCCAGCAGCTGCAGGGGAGGCCGAGAGACCCAGTACTTC.

The V gene is TRBV29-1, the J gene TRBJ2-6, with D unclear. The CDR3 is 16 residues long. Germline assignment: CDR1 SQVTM and CDR2 ANQGSEA. Trimming cost V 2 bases and J 0 bases, with 11 bases left between them. CDR3 coding DNA: TGCAGCGTTGAAAGCCTGTCCAGCTCTGGGGCCAACGTCCTGACTTTC. Translated, it gives CSVESLSSSGANVLTF.

The gene calls are TRBV7-2 and TRBJ1-1; perhaps TRBD1 as D (5 bases). The germline V gene encodes CDR1 SGHTA and CDR2 FQGNSA. This CDR3 comprises 15 residues. Trimming removed 2 bases at V and 3 bases at J, with 13 bases between. CDR3 residues: CASSLTDIGDTEAFF. In DNA, the CDR3 is TGTGCCAGCAGCTTAACCGATATAGGGGACACTGAAGCTTTCTTT.

This chain joins TRBV20-1 and TRBJ2-5; 15 nucleotides match TRBD2. CDR1 and CDR2 from the germline V gene are DFQATT and SNEGSKA (reference sequence). J gave up 3 bases and V 0 bases, and 20 bases lay outside the gene matches. The CDR3 sequence is 22 residues long. For the CDR3, the DNA is TGCAGTGCTAGAGATTGGACGGCCGGGACTAGCGGGAGGCCCAACTCGAAAGAGACCCAGTACTTC. Translated, it gives CSARDWTAGTSGRPNSKETQYF.

V gene TRBV24-1 combines with J gene TRBJ2-1, with 9 bases that match TRBD2. Trimming at V came to 1 base and at J to 8 bases, leaving 5 bases not matched to a gene. Germline assignment: CDR1 KGHDR and CDR2 SFDVKD. This CDR3 contains 15 residues. The CDR3 nucleotides read TGTGCCACCAGTGATTTAGCGGGAGGTCGCCATGAGCAGTTCTTC. This encodes CATSDLAGGRHEQFF.

In the case of this clonotype: A junction end diverges from the germline sequence, so it may reflect a read error. The rearrangement joins TRBV7-9 to TRBJ2-1; D unclear. Germline CDR1 is SEHNR and CDR2 is FQNEAQ (reference sequence). This CDR3 comprises 12 residues. The CDR3 DNA reads as TGCGCCAGCAGCTCCCCCGAATACGAGCAGTTCTTC. It encodes CASSSPEYEQFF. Using reference TRBV7-9 and TRBJ2-1 for the parts outside the CDR3, the full variable domain is DTGVSQNPRHKITKRGQNVTFRCDPISEHNRLYWYRQTLGQGPEFLTYFQNEAQLEKSRLLSDRFSAERPKGSFSTLEIQRTEQGDSAMYLCASSSPEYEQFFGPGTRLTVL.

In this sample, this clonotype turned up a few times. This chain connects TRBV20-1 to TRBJ1-2, with D perhaps matching TRBD1 (5 bases). The CDR3 contains 12 residues. From germline, CDR1 is DFQATT and CDR2 SNEGSKA (reference sequence). V was shortened by 6 bases and J by 4 bases, with 12 bases between the two germline ends. DNA for the CDR3: TGCAGTGCGACGCCCGGGGCCTATGGCTACACCTTC. This translates into CSATPGAYGYTF.

The rearrangement joins TRBV6-1 to TRBJ2-5, with 14 positions matching TRBD2. The J segment lost 2 bases and the V segment lost 6 bases, leaving 11 bases of the junction unmatched. CDR1 is MNHNS and CDR2 is SASEGT in the germline V gene. The CDR3 is 18 amino acids. CDR3: CASRHGTSGRDSQETQYF. Written as DNA, the CDR3 is TGTGCCAGCAGACACGGGACTAGCGGGAGAGATTCTCAAGAGACCCAGTACTTC.

The rearrangement links TRBV5-1 to TRBJ2-7, with 12 nucleotides matching TRBD2. The CDR3 consists of 16 residues. Germline-derived CDR1 and CDR2 are SGHRS and YFSETQ. With V trimmed by 4 bases and J by 2 bases, 7 bases remained unmatched. The CDR3 spells CASSRMTSGRPYEQYF. In nucleotides, the CDR3 is TGCGCCAGCAGCAGGATGACTAGCGGGAGACCCTACGAGCAGTACTTC.

V and J are TRBV7-9 and TRBJ2-1; 8 bases fit TRBD1. The CDR3 extends over 15 amino acids. Germline V gene sequence: CDR1 SEHNR, CDR2 FQNEAQ (reference sequence). V trimming: 4 bases; J trimming: 2 bases; junction bases outside the gene matches: 4. CDR3 sequence reads: CASSSSGGAYNEQFF. CDR3 nucleotides: TGTGCCAGCAGCTCCTCAGGGGGCGCCTACAATGAGCAGTTCTTC. Combining the CDR3 with reference TRBV7-9 and TRBJ2-1 gives the whole variable domain DTGVSQNPRHKITKRGQNVTFRCDPISEHNRLYWYRQTLGQGPEFLTYFQNEAQLEKSRLLSDRFSAERPKGSFSTLEIQRTEQGDSAMYLCASSSSGGAYNEQFFGPGTRLTVL.

This chain connects TRBV24-1 to TRBJ2-1, with unresolved D. The length of the CDR3 is 14 residues. In germline, CDR1 is KGHDR, CDR2 SFDVKD. V lost 4 bases and J 2 bases, leaving 8 bases between the germline ends. CDR3 in amino acids: CATSEDRAYNEQFF. The CDR3 DNA follows: TGTGCCACCAGTGAAGATCGGGCCTACAATGAGCAGTTCTTC.

This clonotype has a single count. J is TRBJ2-7 and V is TRBV2; perhaps TRBD2 as D (6 bases). This CDR3 has 13 amino acids. V lost 11 bases, J lost 0 bases, and 14 bases lay in between. Germline V gene sequence: CDR1 SNHLY, CDR2 FYNNEI. The CDR3 loop reads CAGTGGPSYEQYF. The CDR3 region has the DNA TGTGCCGGAACAGGAGGGCCCTCCTACGAGCAGTACTTC.

This CDR3 is CASSLRWGEETQYF. The CDR3 DNA is TGTGCCAGCAGCTTACGTTGGGGGGAAGAGACCCAGTACTTC. This chain joins TRBV7-2 and TRBJ2-5; tentative D call: TRBD2 (6 bases). CDR3 size: 14 residues. From germline, CDR1 is SGHTA and CDR2 FQGNSA. Trimming took off 2 bases at V and 3 bases at J, with 10 bases between the two ends.